The 27 T cell receptor beta chains below all came from one sample that was sequenced in a study of shared clonotypes between healthy human individuals. Sequencing used immunoSEQ multiplex PCR; TCRdb keeps in-frame clones, though not all of them. The table has approximately 110,000 clones, less than 80% seen once. The sample taken for sequencing was memory CD8+ T cells sorted from blood. Described subset: CD45RO+ cells pooled with CCR7-negative TemRA cells. The receptor set was obtained from a woman under 40 in good health.

This clone was observed a few times. The V and J genes are TRBV27 and TRBJ1-5; TRBD1 might be the D (6 bases). The CDR3 covers 16 residues. V was clipped by 6 bases and J by 1 base, with 16 bases between them. Germline lookup yields CDR1 MNHEY and CDR2 SMNVEV (reference sequence). The CDR3 sequence: CASRPWGQGSNQPQHF. In nucleotides, the CDR3 is TGTGCCAGCAGGCCTTGGGGGCAGGGGAGCAATCAGCCCCAGCATTTT.

This clone was seen a handful of times. V gene TRBV29-1 combines with J gene TRBJ2-7; D gene unclear. Trimming pared 4 bases from V and 0 bases from J, leaving 13 bases between. In germline, CDR1 is SQVTM, CDR2 ANQGSEA. This CDR3 has 14 amino acids. In DNA form, the CDR3 reads TGCAGCGTTGTCGGACCGACCCTCTCCTACGAGCAGTACTTC. Its protein product is CSVVGPTLSYEQYF.

The rearrangement joins TRBV28 to TRBJ1-5; 7 bases are a match to TRBD1. Germline V gene lookup returns CDR1 MDHEN and CDR2 SYDVKM. J was trimmed by 5 bases and V by 7 bases; bases with no gene match: 5. The CDR3 contains 13 residues. The CDR3 spells CASNEQGYQPQHF. The CDR3 bases are TGTGCCAGCAACGAACAGGGGTATCAGCCCCAGCATTTT.

The CDR3 spells CASSAHNSNQPQHF. The CDR3 DNA reads as TGTGCCAGCAGCGCCCATAATAGCAATCAGCCCCAGCATTTT. The chain uses TRBV7-8 and TRBJ1-5; D call uncertain. The V gene's germline CDR1 is SGHVS and CDR2 FQNEAQ. This CDR3 is 14 amino acids long. Trimming took 5 bases from V and 0 from J, leaving 8 bases between them.

This clone has more than one count but fewer than ten. The V call is TRBV4-2, the J call TRBJ2-7; TRBD2 matches 11 bases. CDR1 and CDR2 (germline): LGHNA, YNFKEQ. With 4 bases clipped from V and 5 bases from J, the junction kept 7 bases outside the gene matches. This CDR3 region has 15 residues. The CDR3 region is CASSPLSGRAHEQYF. The CDR3 DNA is TGTGCCAGCAGCCCCCTTAGCGGGAGGGCCCACGAGCAGTACTTC.

This clone was counted many times. V usage is TRBV7-9 and J usage is TRBJ2-7; D remains unclear. The germline V gene has CDR1 SEHNR and CDR2 FQNEAQ (reference sequence). The CDR3 extends over 16 amino acids. The ends were cut back, 5 bases at V and 3 bases at J, with 20 bases in the middle. The DNA of the CDR3 is TGTGCCAGCAGCGGCGATTGGCAGACTCCCCACTACGAGCAGTACTTC. The encoded protein is CASSGDWQTPHYEQYF. The full variable domain, in which reference TRBV7-9 and TRBJ2-7 provide the parts outside the CDR3, is DTGVSQNPRHKITKRGQNVTFRCDPISEHNRLYWYRQTLGQGPEFLTYFQNEAQLEKSRLLSDRFSAERPKGSFSTLEIQRTEQGDSAMYLCASSGDWQTPHYEQYFGPGTRLTVT.

This clone has only one observation. The chain couples TRBV19 to TRBJ1-5; D unclear. The CDR3 extends over 15 amino acids. Germline V gene lookup returns CDR1 LNHDA and CDR2 SQIVND (reference sequence). V was trimmed by 5 bases and J by 8 bases, leaving 19 bases between them. Written as DNA, the CDR3 is TGTGCCAGTAGTTACCCTACCCTCCAGGCGGAGCCCCAGCATTTT. It yields the protein CASSYPTLQAEPQHF.

The V and J genes are TRBV5-1 and TRBJ2-5, with D perhaps matching TRBD2 (5 bases). Germline assignment: CDR1 SGHRS and CDR2 YFSETQ. This CDR3 region has 15 residues. Trimming removed 4 bases from V and 4 bases from J, with 17 bases in between. The CDR3 DNA reads TGCGCCAGCAGCGCGGTCGGGGATTTTGGAGAGACCCAGTACTTC. Translated, it gives CASSAVGDFGETQYF.

The J gene is TRBJ2-7, the V gene TRBV7-8; D is possibly TRBD1 (5 bases). Trimming stripped 5 bases from V and 5 bases from J, with 22 bases between. Per the germline V gene, CDR1 is SGHVS and CDR2 is FQNEAQ. This CDR3 is 16 amino acids long. The CDR3 bases are TGTGCCAGCAGCCCCGAGCTCATCGGCCCGACAGACGAGCAGTACTTC. Protein sequence: CASSPELIGPTDEQYF.

This clone was detected ten times or more. The chain links TRBV4-3 to TRBJ1-5; TRBD1 might be the D (5 bases). The V gene's germline CDR1 is LGHNA and CDR2 YSLEER. The V end lost 1 base, the J end lost 5 bases, and 12 bases lay between the germline ends. The CDR3 is 15 residues long. The CDR3 bases are TGCGCCAGCAGCCAAGCGGGGGGGAACTATCAGCCCCAGCATTTT. Its translation is CASSQAGGNYQPQHF.

This chain links TRBV10-3 with TRBJ1-1; 8 bases fit TRBD1. This CDR3 is 15 amino acids long. Germline values: CDR1 ENHRY, CDR2 SYGVKD. The V and J ends lost 6 bases and 3 bases, in that order; junction bases with no gene match: 9. The CDR3, as DNA: TGTGCCATCAGGCGGCGAGACAGGGGACACACTGAAGCTTTCTTT. Its translation is CAIRRRDRGHTEAFF.

The CDR3: CASRRLAGANTGELFF. Here the CDR3 DNA reads TGTGCCAGCAGAAGACTAGCGGGAGCGAACACCGGGGAGCTGTTTTTT. The J gene is TRBJ2-2, the V gene TRBV2; 12 bases match TRBD2. The J segment lost 0 bases and the V segment lost 6 bases, leaving 2 bases of the junction unmatched. CDR3 length: 16 amino acids. Germline CDR1 is SNHLY and CDR2 is FYNNEI.

The sample holds many counts of this clone. The chain joins TRBV6-1 to TRBJ2-7; D gene ambiguous. The CDR3 is 13 amino acids. Trimming removed 11 bases at V and 3 bases at J, with 17 bases between. Germline CDR1 MNHNS, CDR2 SASEGT. CDR3 nucleotide sequence: TGTGCCGGGTCGACACCGGCCGGCTACGAGCAGTACTTC. Translated, it gives CAGSTPAGYEQYF.

V gene TRBV6-1 combines with J gene TRBJ2-7; 7 bases match TRBD2. Germline V lookup: CDR1 MNHNS, CDR2 SASEGT. The J segment lost 4 bases and the V segment lost 4 bases, leaving 7 bases of the junction unmatched. The CDR3 runs 14 residues. The DNA of the CDR3 is TGTGCCAGCAGTGGTACGGGAGGAACTTACGAGCAGTACTTC. It translates to CASSGTGGTYEQYF.

This chain connects TRBV10-3 to TRBJ2-1; the match to TRBD2 covers 8 bases. J lost 0 bases, V lost 2 bases, and 9 bases had no gene match. The CDR3 runs 18 residues. The germline CDR1 and CDR2 sequences are ENHRY and SYGVKD. The chain's CDR3 is CAISERGTSLNSYNEQFF. CDR3 sequence (DNA): TGTGCCATCAGTGAGCGTGGGACTAGTCTTAACTCCTACAATGAGCAGTTCTTC.

This chain connects TRBV27 to TRBJ2-2, with 9 bases identical to TRBD1. Per germline, CDR1 MNHEY and CDR2 SMNVEV (reference sequence). This CDR3 spans 15 amino acids. The J segment lost 3 bases and the V segment lost 4 bases, leaving 3 bases of the junction unmatched. The CDR3 protein is CASSYGTGHTGELFF. As DNA, the CDR3 is TGTGCCAGCAGTTATGGGACAGGGCACACCGGGGAGCTGTTTTTT.

This clone was seen a handful of times. J is TRBJ2-1 and V is TRBV6-4; 11 nucleotides align to TRBD2. CDR1 and CDR2 from the germline V gene are MRHNA and SNTAGT. Trimming at V came to 2 bases and at J to 6 bases, leaving 0 bases not matched to a gene. The CDR3 covers 14 residues. The CDR3 loop is CASSDGLAGNEQFF. In DNA form, the CDR3 reads TGTGCCAGCAGTGACGGACTAGCGGGCAATGAGCAGTTCTTC.

The chain uses TRBV2 and TRBJ1-1; D not resolved. CDR3 length equals 14 residues. Trimming pared 7 bases from V and 8 bases from J, leaving 20 bases between. Germline values: CDR1 SNHLY, CDR2 FYNNEI. Here the CDR3 DNA reads TGTGCCAGCAACTTTCAGTCTGACATTGCAGAAGCTTTCTTT. Translating it yields CASNFQSDIAEAFF.

The chain joins TRBV18 to TRBJ2-5, with D hard to call. In germline, CDR1 is KGHSH, CDR2 LQKENI. Trimming took 0 bases from V and 5 from J, leaving 10 bases between them. This CDR3 is 14 amino acids long. CDR3 in amino acids: CASSPPSVLETQYF. CDR3 in DNA: TGTGCCAGCTCACCACCCAGTGTCCTTGAGACCCAGTACTTC.

J is TRBJ2-1 and V is TRBV19, with 7 bases that match TRBD1. Germline V lookup: CDR1 LNHDA, CDR2 SQIVND (reference sequence). V was clipped by 6 bases and J by 2 bases; unmatched bases: 4. This CDR3 region has 14 residues. The CDR3 coding sequence is TGTGCCAGTAGATCTGACAGGGCCTACAATGAGCAGTTCTTC. It is translated as CASRSDRAYNEQFF.

This clone is medium-sized by share. This rearrangement joins TRBV15 to TRBJ2-3, with 10 positions matching TRBD1. The J segment lost 4 bases and the V segment lost 9 bases, leaving 7 bases of the junction unmatched. Germline CDR1 and CDR2: LNHNV and YYDKDF (reference sequence). CDR3 length equals 14 residues. Here the CDR3 DNA reads TGTGCCACATCCGGGACAGGGGTGGCAGATACGCAGTATTTT. Amino acid sequence: CATSGTGVADTQYF.

The rearrangement uses TRBV6-1 and TRBJ1-2; 8 bases agree with TRBD1. From germline, CDR1 is MNHNS and CDR2 SASEGT. The CDR3 length is 17 residues. Losses at the gene ends were 4 bases for V and 2 bases for J; bases not matched to a gene: 12. The CDR3: CASSAGRQGRENYGYTF. The CDR3 bases are TGTGCCAGCAGTGCAGGGCGACAGGGGCGGGAGAACTATGGCTACACCTTC.

The gene calls are TRBV4-1 and TRBJ2-7, with TRBD1 matching 8 bases. The CDR3 contains 16 residues. Germline values: CDR1 MGHRA, CDR2 YSYEKL. Germline trimming cut 1 base from V and 2 bases from J; bases unmatched to any gene: 7. The CDR3 protein is CASSQAPGTGAYEQYF. Written as DNA, the CDR3 is TGCGCCAGCAGCCAAGCCCCCGGGACAGGAGCCTACGAGCAGTACTTC.

The sample holds one count of this clone. The chain uses TRBV27 and TRBJ1-2, with no clear D. Germline V gene lookup returns CDR1 MNHEY and CDR2 SMNVEV (reference sequence). The CDR3 sequence is 13 residues long. V was trimmed by 5 bases and J by 8 bases, leaving 15 bases between them. The CDR3 region has the DNA TGTGCCAGCAGTCAATACGGGGAGCAGGGCTACACCTTC. Its protein product is CASSQYGEQGYTF.

The chain links TRBV9 to TRBJ2-5; TRBD1 or TRBD2 may be the D gene (5 bases each). Germline V lookup: CDR1 SGDLS, CDR2 YYNGEE. The CDR3 spans 14 residues. Deletions cut 3 bases from V and 1 base from J, with 10 bases between. The CDR3 loop is CASSEAGTQETQYF. For the CDR3, the DNA is TGTGCCAGCAGCGAAGCCGGGACCCAAGAGACCCAGTACTTC.

This clone was seen a few times. This chain links TRBV5-1 with TRBJ1-1; D is ambiguous. Germline V CDR1 and CDR2: SGHRS, YFSETQ. The V end lost 0 bases, the J end lost 6 bases, and 3 bases lay between the germline ends. There are 11 residues in the CDR3. The CDR3 DNA follows: TGCGCCAGCAGCTTGGAAGCTGAAGCTTTCTTT. Its protein product is CASSLEAEAFF.

This rearrangement joins TRBV6-4 to TRBJ2-1, with a tentative D call TRBD1 (6 bases). V was trimmed by 4 bases and J by 4 bases, leaving 11 bases between them. There are 14 residues in the CDR3. Germline CDR1 reads MRHNA; CDR2 reads SNTAGT. The CDR3 region is CASSAGDIYNEQFF. The CDR3 nucleotides read TGTGCCAGCAGTGCCGGGGACATATACAATGAGCAGTTCTTC.